The entry below describes one TCR beta chain. Its target is not known. TCR beta VDJ and CDR3 were profiled, and genomic DNA was the template. TCRdb ran MiXCR on the reads and lists one entry per CDR3 protein. Of 200,000 to 250,000 distinct CDR3 sequences listed, around 45% are singletons. Patients sequenced had flow cytometry evidence of CD8+CD57+ cell expansion. Each of the patients presented with severe acquired aplastic anemia. Blood sampling was performed on the patients, and none of them had received therapy by then. This sample was included in a study of CD8+CD57+ T cells in acquired aplastic anemia. This CDR3 is 14 amino acids long. Germline V gene data show CDR1 as DFQATT and CDR2 as SNEGSKA (reference sequence). The V end was cut by 0 bases, the J end by 1 base, with 10 bases between. Study observations and caveats: Found in both controls and patients were approximately 31 CD8+ CDR3 sequences. Patients versus controls showed no significant CD8+ Simpson's diversity difference.

Sequencing was carried out using sorted CD4+, CD8+, or CD8+CD57+ T cells (not recorded which) from PBMCs. This receptor was identified in a human donor with aplastic anemia. The V and J genes are TRBV20-1 and TRBJ2-7; D may be TRBD1 (5 bases). The DNA of the CDR3 is TGCAGTGCTAGAGATGGAAGGGGTTCCTACGAGCAGTACTTC. Its translation: CSARDGRGSYEQYF.